Below, 8 T cell receptor beta chains from the same sample are listed, as sequenced in a study of response to subunit inactivated influenza vaccine. One entry per CDR3 protein, called by TCRdb with MiXCR from the RT-PCR reads. The sample lists about 520,000 distinct CDR3 sequences; about 25% were seen once. The sequencing here drew on CD4+ T cells sorted from PBMCs, taken roughly 5 days after vaccination. The receptors come from a man aged 45 to 65 who received an inactivated influenza vaccine.

The chain carries TRBV4-1 and TRBJ2-7; 7 nucleotides line up with TRBD1. There are 14 residues in the CDR3. The V gene's germline CDR1 is MGHRA and CDR2 YSYEKL. V lost 4 bases, J lost 6 bases, and 9 bases stayed unmatched. The DNA of the CDR3 is TGCGCCAGCAGCCCGGGACAGACCCTACGCGAGCAGTACTTC. It codes for CASSPGQTLREQYF.

The chain combines TRBV5-1 with TRBJ1-3; tentatively, D is TRBD1 (5 bases). The CDR3 contains 16 residues. Trimming shortened V by 2 bases and J by 0 bases, and 12 bases separated the two germline ends. Germline CDR1 and CDR2: SGHRS and YFSETQ. CDR3 DNA: TGCGCCAGCAGCTTAACCGGCGGGGGCTCTGGAAACACCATATATTTT. It translates to CASSLTGGGSGNTIYF.

With respect to this clonotype: One end of the junction is discordant with germline, which a read error may explain. CDR3 amino acids: CSVGRPQQTQYF. The CDR3 DNA follows: TGCAGCGTTGGACGCCCCCAACAGACCCAGTACTTC. This sequence joins TRBV29-1 and TRBJ2-5; D gene uncertain. CDR1 is SQVTM and CDR2 is ANQGSEA in the germline V gene. This CDR3 has 12 residues.

This clonotype was seen a handful of times. This chain connects TRBV24-1 to TRBJ2-7; tentatively, D is TRBD1 (6 bases). The CDR3 length is 14 residues. Deletions cut 3 bases from V and 6 bases from J, with 14 bases between. CDR1 and CDR2 from the germline V gene are KGHDR and SFDVKD. The CDR3 sequence is CATSDPGTSSEQYF. For the CDR3, the DNA is TGTGCCACCAGTGATCCCGGGACATCGTCCGAGCAGTACTTC.

The DNA for the CDR3 is TGCAGCGTTGAAGAGACACTTTCGGGCGAGCAGTACTTC. Its translation: CSVEETLSGEQYF. The V call is TRBV29-1, the J call TRBJ2-7; D remains unclear. The CDR3 runs 13 residues. V lost 0 bases and J 6 bases, leaving 12 bases between the germline ends. Germline CDR1 reads SQVTM; CDR2 reads ANQGSEA.

This chain uses TRBV15 with TRBJ2-7; D call uncertain. CDR1 is LNHNV and CDR2 is YYDKDF in the germline V gene (reference sequence). Trimming removed 0 bases at V and 6 bases at J, with 12 bases between. There are 14 residues in the CDR3. The CDR3 DNA reads as TGTGCCACCAGCAGAGATTTAGGAATGCCCGAGCAGTACTTC. Translating gives CATSRDLGMPEQYF.

For this clonotype: Because it lacks the conserved phenylalanine or tryptophan at the end, this CDR3 is likely a read error. The DNA is omitted, as the CDR3 cannot be located on it reliably, and the CDR3 follows TCRdb's listing. The rearrangement uses TRBV6-2 or TRBV6-3 and TRBJ2-5; no check of the table's D call, TRBD2, against the DNA was made. Germline V gene data show CDR1 as MNHEY and CDR2 as SVGEGT. The CDR3 length is 12 residues, termini included. The chain's CDR3 is CASSFEPGLMTL.

The rearrangement uses TRBV6-6 and TRBJ1-3; D is uncertain. Germline CDR1 MNHNY, CDR2 SVGAGI (reference sequence). Trimming shortened V by 11 bases and J by 5 bases, and 13 bases separated the two germline ends. The CDR3 covers 12 residues. CDR3 DNA: TGTGCCGGCGCCACAAGCCGAAACACCATATATTTT. Translation: CAGATSRNTIYF.